This entry lists 32 T cell receptor beta chains sequenced from one sample in a study of human T cells and chemical hapten exposure. TCRdb recomputed calls from the RACE reads with MiXCR, one row per CDR3 protein. The sample includes 150,000 to 200,000 distinct CDR3 sequences, approximately 15% of them seen just once. Time point of the sample: patch test 1, 2 weeks after DPC sensitization. The treatment was: therapeutic diphenylcyclopropenone sensitization with weekly scalp DPC. The sequencing used whole blood, collected in connection with sensitization to the hapten diphenylcyclopropenone (DPC). These receptors were taken from a woman aged 25 to 39 with alopecia areata. Some clones in this sample may be carry-over from other donors' samples.

Turning to this clonotype: The CDR3 ends on some other residue instead of the conserved phenylalanine or tryptophan, so this is likely a read error. The chain employs TRBV30 and TRBJ1-1, with D uncertain. Trimming shortened V by 0 bases and J by 0 bases, and 8 bases separated the two germline ends. This CDR3 is built from 14 residues. Germline V gene sequence: CDR1 GTSNPN, CDR2 SVGIG (reference sequence). CDR3 sequence reads: CAWSVFRMNTEAFY. CDR3 DNA: TGTGCCTGGAGTGTATTCAGGATGAACACTGAAGCTTTCTAT.

The chain links TRBV11-3 to TRBJ2-3; 7 positions match TRBD1. The CDR3 is made up of 16 amino acids. Germline lookup yields CDR1 SGHNT and CDR2 YENEEA. V shed 4 bases and J 0 bases; nucleotides not matched to a gene: 7. CDR3 protein: CASSSGDSTSTDTQYF. CDR3 bases: TGTGCCAGCAGCTCCGGGGACAGCACTAGCACAGATACGCAGTATTTT.

This clonotype occurred a few times. The chain recombines TRBV7-2 with TRBJ2-4; TRBD2 might be the D (6 bases). Germline V CDR1 and CDR2: SGHTA, FQGNSA. There are 15 residues in the CDR3. V dropped 2 bases and J dropped 8 bases, with 16 bases sitting between them. CDR3 nucleotides: TGTGCCAGCAGCTTAAACGCGGGGTCATGGGACATTCAGTACTTC. Translated, it gives CASSLNAGSWDIQYF.

The genes are TRBV25-1 and TRBJ2-7; 8 nucleotides match TRBD1. The V segment lost 7 bases and the J segment 1 base; nucleotides outside the gene matches: 3. This CDR3 is 13 amino acids long. Per germline, CDR1 MGHDK and CDR2 SYGVNS. The CDR3 region is CASTRTGSYEQYF. CDR3 DNA: TGTGCCAGCACCCGGACAGGGTCCTACGAGCAGTACTTC.

There are a few counts of this clonotype. This rearrangement joins TRBV20-1 to TRBJ2-7; the match to TRBD2 covers 11 bases. Germline lookup yields CDR1 DFQATT and CDR2 SNEGSKA (reference sequence). The J segment lost 4 bases and the V segment lost 3 bases, leaving 5 bases of the junction unmatched. The CDR3 totals 14 residues. The CDR3: CSASSLAGEYEQYF. DNA of the CDR3: TGCAGTGCTAGCTCACTAGCGGGAGAATACGAGCAGTACTTC.

This clonotype showed up just a few times. The rearrangement joins TRBV20-1 to TRBJ2-1; 7 positions agree with TRBD2. The CDR3 sequence is 13 residues long. Germline V gene data show CDR1 as DFQATT and CDR2 as SNEGSKA (reference sequence). The trim removed 4 bases at V and 6 bases at J, leaving 6 bases unmatched. The CDR3 coding sequence is TGCAGTGCTACGGGACTAAGAAGCAATGAGCAGTTCTTC. The encoded protein is CSATGLRSNEQFF.

V gene TRBV5-1 combines with J gene TRBJ2-1, with 8 bases aligning to TRBD1. CDR3 size: 14 residues. The ends lost 7 bases at V and 5 bases at J; junction bases unmatched: 8. The germline CDR1 and CDR2 sequences are SGHRS and YFSETQ. DNA for the CDR3: TGCGCCAGCTCCTTGGACAGGGCCCACAATGAGCAGTTCTTC. Encoded protein: CASSLDRAHNEQFF.

This clonotype was counted ten times or more. V and J are TRBV11-2 and TRBJ1-2, with D possibly matching TRBD1 (6 bases). Looked up from germline, CDR1 is SGHAT and CDR2 is FQNNGV. The CDR3 contains 14 residues. V lost 3 bases to trimming and J lost 7 bases, with 15 bases between them. CDR3 DNA sequence: TGTGCCAGCAGCTTTCCGGACAGTCTGCGTGGCTACACCTTC. The encoded protein is CASSFPDSLRGYTF.

In this sample, this clonotype turned up many times. This chain uses TRBV19 with TRBJ1-5, with D perhaps matching TRBD1 (5 bases). V was pared by 3 bases and J by 6 bases, with 9 bases between. Germline CDR1 reads LNHDA; CDR2 reads SQIVND (reference sequence). CDR3 length equals 13 residues. The DNA of the CDR3 is TGTGCCAGTAGTATCGCGGGGCCTCAGCCCCAGCATTTT. Protein product: CASSIAGPQPQHF.

The chain combines TRBV6-6 with TRBJ2-2; D may correspond to TRBD1 or TRBD2 (5 bases each). The CDR3 runs 16 residues. V gave up 0 bases and J gave up 4 bases, with 12 bases separating them. CDR1 MNHNY and CDR2 SVGAGI come from the germline V gene (reference sequence). The CDR3 coding sequence is TGTGCCAGCAGTTACTCTGCCAGGGCGGGCACCGGGGAGCTGTTTTTT. Its protein is CASSYSARAGTGELFF.

This clonotype was picked up many times. The chain couples TRBV5-5 to TRBJ1-2; D might be TRBD1 (5 bases). Germline V gene data show CDR1 as SGHKS and CDR2 as YYEKEE (reference sequence). V lost 0 bases to trimming and J lost 4 bases, with 13 bases between them. The CDR3 loop spans 15 amino acids. For the CDR3, the DNA is TGTGCCAGCAGCTTGGCAGGGCAGGGCACCTATGGCTACACCTTC. Amino acid sequence: CASSLAGQGTYGYTF.

The chain carries TRBV4-2 and TRBJ1-4; 8 nucleotides align to TRBD1. Trimming took 2 bases from V and 10 from J; bases not matched to a gene: 9. This CDR3 contains 15 residues. The germline gives CDR1 LGHNA, CDR2 YNFKEQ. The DNA for the CDR3 is TGTGCCAGCAGCCAACCCAAGACAGGGGTTGGAAAACTGTTTTTT. Its translation: CASSQPKTGVGKLFF.

The table lists this clonotype with a few counts. This sequence joins TRBV7-7 and TRBJ2-3, with TRBD2 identical over 10 bases. CDR3 size: 14 residues. V lost 3 bases and J lost 4; bases outside the gene matches: 1. Germline assignment: CDR1 SSHAT and CDR2 FNYEAQ (reference sequence). The CDR3 DNA reads TGTGCCAGCAGCTTGGGGACTAGCGCAGATACGCAGTATTTT. Translated: CASSLGTSADTQYF.

In its sample, this clonotype was seen many times. The V call is TRBV30, the J call TRBJ1-4; D uncertain. The CDR3 is 15 amino acids. Germline lookup yields CDR1 GTSNPN and CDR2 SVGIG (reference sequence). V was cut by 2 bases and J by 8 bases, with 18 bases left in between. The CDR3 here is CAWSFSGLLGEKLFF. The DNA for the CDR3 is TGTGCCTGGAGTTTTTCGGGATTACTGGGGGAAAAACTGTTTTTT.

This rearrangement joins TRBV9 to TRBJ2-5, with 8 bases matching TRBD1. Germline V lookup: CDR1 SGDLS, CDR2 YYNGEE. CDR3 length: 16 amino acids. Unmatched junction bases numbered 9, after V lost 3 bases and J lost 2 bases. The CDR3 coding sequence is TGTGCCAGCAGCGCCGGGGCAGGGGGCAGACAAGAGACCCAGTACTTC. Encoded protein: CASSAGAGGRQETQYF.

This clonotype has just a few counts. The chain recombines TRBV15 with TRBJ2-7; 9 positions agree with TRBD1. Looked up from germline, CDR1 is LNHNV and CDR2 is YYDKDF (reference sequence). The CDR3 is 18 residues long. After removal of 3 bases from V and 6 bases from J, the junction contained 18 bases not matched to a gene. CDR3 sequence (DNA): TGTGCCACCAGCAGGGGATCACGACTCGGGACAGGGTTAAGCGAGCAGTACTTC. Encoded protein: CATSRGSRLGTGLSEQYF. Supplemented by reference TRBV15 and TRBJ2-7, the full variable domain reads DAMVIQNPRYQVTQFGKPVTLSCSQTLNHNVMYWYQQKSSQAPKLLFHYYDKDFNNEADTPDNFQSRRPNTSFCFLDIRSPGLGDTAMYLCATSRGSRLGTGLSEQYFGPGTRLTVT.

This clonotype was recorded a few times. J is TRBJ2-4 and V is TRBV28; D is unresolved. Germline V gives CDR1 MDHEN, CDR2 SYDVKM. The V and J ends lost 10 bases and 0 bases respectively, with 13 bases between them. This CDR3 region has 14 residues. For the CDR3, the DNA is TGTGCCAAGACTGCGAAACTAGCCAAAAACATTCAGTACTTC. It specifies CAKTAKLAKNIQYF.

The rearrangement uses TRBV6-2 or TRBV6-3 and TRBJ2-1; 7 bases fit TRBD1. This CDR3 is built from 13 residues. Germline V gene sequence: CDR1 MNHEY, CDR2 SVGEGT. The V and J ends lost 7 bases and 4 bases, in that order; junction bases with no gene match: 4. The CDR3 is CASTQGDYNEQFF. The DNA of the CDR3 is TGTGCCAGCACCCAGGGGGATTACAATGAGCAGTTCTTC.

This clonotype was detected a few times. This chain links TRBV30 with TRBJ1-5; D is unresolved. Trimming shortened V by 1 base and J by 6 bases, and 7 bases separated the two germline ends. The CDR3 is 12 amino acids. The germline V gene encodes CDR1 GTSNPN and CDR2 SVGIG (reference sequence). The CDR3 DNA is TGTGCCTGGAGTGACGGCTTTCAGCCCCAGCATTTT. This codes for CAWSDGFQPQHF.

This sequence joins TRBV6-2 or TRBV6-3 and TRBJ1-1; D may be TRBD1 (5 bases). In germline, CDR1 is MNHEY, CDR2 SVGEGT. This CDR3 region has 15 residues. The V end was cut by 0 bases, the J end by 10 bases, with 18 bases between. The CDR3 protein is CASSYSTFSLGGAFF. The DNA for the CDR3 is TGTGCCAGCAGTTACTCGACTTTTAGCTTGGGGGGAGCTTTCTTT.

This clonotype was detected ten times or more. V and J are TRBV28 and TRBJ1-1; TRBD1 agrees at 9 bases. V dropped 4 bases and J dropped 0; count of bases not matched to a gene: 12. The V gene's germline CDR1 is MDHEN and CDR2 SYDVKM. This CDR3 is built from 18 residues. CDR3 amino acids: CASSSPAGTGRVNTEAFF. CDR3 nucleotides: TGTGCCAGCAGTTCCCCCGCCGGGACAGGGAGAGTGAACACTGAAGCTTTCTTT.

This clonotype occurred many times. The V and J genes are TRBV6-2 or TRBV6-3 and TRBJ2-5; 9 nucleotides align to TRBD1. This CDR3 spans 13 amino acids. Germline CDR1 MNHEY, CDR2 SVGEGT. Trimming took 6 bases from V and 3 from J; bases not matched to a gene: 2. CDR3 in DNA: TGTGCCAGCAGCCGGGACAGGGAAGAGACCCAGTACTTC. Its protein product is CASSRDREETQYF.

About this clonotype: Since a much larger clone is just one base distant, this may be a read error. This chain connects TRBV18 to TRBJ2-1; D unresolved. Germline V gene sequence: CDR1 KGHSH, CDR2 LQKENI. CDR3 size: 13 residues. The CDR3 sequence: CASSLSRDKEQFF. The CDR3 coding sequence is TGTGCCAGCTCACTCAGCCGCGACAAAGAGCAGTTCTTC.

J is TRBJ2-2 and V is TRBV29-1; D gene uncertain. The ends were cut back, 4 bases at V and 0 bases at J, with 15 bases in the middle. Germline-derived CDR1 and CDR2 are SQVTM and ANQGSEA. The CDR3 runs to 16 residues. The CDR3 protein is CSVVIVGSPNTGELFF. CDR3 bases: TGCAGCGTTGTCATAGTAGGTTCCCCGAACACCGGGGAGCTGTTTTTT.

This chain links TRBV19 with TRBJ2-1; TRBD2 might be the D (6 bases). V lost 3 bases and J 8 bases, leaving 20 bases between the germline ends. The CDR3 is 16 amino acids. The germline V gene has CDR1 LNHDA and CDR2 SQIVND (reference sequence). The DNA of the CDR3 is TGTGCCAGTAGTATCCGGGAGAGTGATCGTAGCGATGAGCAGTTCTTC. It codes for CASSIRESDRSDEQFF.

The V and J genes are TRBV3-1 and TRBJ1-2, with D perhaps TRBD1 (5 bases). Germline V gene data show CDR1 as LGHDT and CDR2 as YNNKEL (reference sequence). The V end lost 3 bases, the J end lost 2 bases, and 13 bases lay between the germline ends. The CDR3 totals 15 residues. The CDR3 here is CASSQALGGNYGYTF. CDR3 in DNA: TGTGCCAGCAGCCAGGCCCTGGGGGGGAACTATGGCTACACCTTC.

Only a few counts were recorded for this clonotype. The chain employs TRBV15 and TRBJ1-2; perhaps TRBD1 as D (6 bases). Germline CDR1 and CDR2: LNHNV and YYDKDF (reference sequence). V gave up 4 bases and J gave up 5 bases, with 11 bases separating them. This CDR3 is 13 amino acids long. CDR3 bases: TGTGCCACCAGCAATGTCGGACAGTATGGCTACACCTTC. It translates to CATSNVGQYGYTF.

This clonotype was counted ten times or more. The rearrangement joins TRBV7-9 to TRBJ1-2; 8 positions agree with TRBD1. The V segment lost 7 bases and the J segment 8 bases; nucleotides outside the gene matches: 12. The CDR3 extends over 14 amino acids. In germline, CDR1 is SEHNR, CDR2 FQNEAQ (reference sequence). CDR3 bases: TGTGCCAGCACTGCAGGGGGCCTATGGAACGGCTACACCTTC. Amino acid sequence: CASTAGGLWNGYTF.

This clonotype was found a few times. The chain employs TRBV18 and TRBJ2-1; 8 bases match TRBD2. Germline CDR1 is KGHSH and CDR2 is LQKENI. CDR3 length: 16 residues. Unmatched junction bases numbered 6, after V lost 3 bases and J lost 2 bases. The CDR3 region is CASSPRPGGTYNEQFF. The CDR3 nucleotides are TGTGCCAGCTCACCTCGCCCGGGAGGGACCTACAATGAGCAGTTCTTC.

This clonotype was observed a handful of times. The chain recombines TRBV29-1 with TRBJ2-2, with 9 bases matching TRBD1. The V gene's germline CDR1 is SQVTM and CDR2 ANQGSEA. The CDR3 totals 14 residues. The V gene end was trimmed by 4 bases and the J gene end by 5 bases; junction bases not matched to a gene: 5. In DNA form, the CDR3 reads TGCAGCGTTGGGTCGGGACAGGGAACCGGGGAGCTGTTTTTT. Encoded protein: CSVGSGQGTGELFF.

This clonotype was seen ten or more times. The chain joins TRBV5-1 to TRBJ2-1, with 10 positions matching TRBD2. The CDR3 has 16 residues. With V trimmed by 2 bases and J by 6 bases, 8 bases remained unmatched. Looked up from germline, CDR1 is SGHRS and CDR2 is YFSETQ. The DNA of the CDR3 is TGCGCCAGCAGCTTTTCCCTAGCGGGAGTCGGCAATGAGCAGTTCTTC. Amino acid sequence: CASSFSLAGVGNEQFF.

This clonotype was observed a handful of times. The chain carries TRBV4-1 and TRBJ1-2, with 9 nucleotides matching TRBD1. The CDR3 is made up of 13 amino acids. CDR1 is MGHRA, CDR2 YSYEKL, per germline. The junction had 5 bases not matched to a gene; V was cut back by 5 bases and J by 7 bases. The CDR3 protein is CASSTPGQGGYTF. CDR3 nucleotide sequence: TGCGCCAGCAGCACACCGGGACAGGGTGGCTACACCTTC.